Described below is a single T cell receptor beta chain sequence and its context. The sample originates from a study of blood T cell repertoires in COVID-19. The method was immunoSEQ multiplex PCR; TCRdb's version includes in-frame clones alone and lacks a portion of them. The table includes 200,000 to 300,000 clones, 75% to 85% detected once. This receptor was obtained from a middle-aged man who had recovered from COVID-19. Sequenced material: peripheral blood.

CDR3 DNA: TGCGCCAGCACCTCCGGGACAGCTCACAACAATGAGCAGTTCTTC. Its translation: CASTSGTAHNNEQFF. V is TRBV5-1 and J is TRBJ2-1; the match to TRBD1 covers 7 bases. The CDR3 spans 15 residues. Germline CDR1 is SGHRS and CDR2 is YFSETQ. V lost 6 bases to trimming and J lost 5 bases; unmatched junction nucleotides: 11.